These 16 T cell receptor beta chains came from one sample sequenced in a study of blood T cell repertoires in COVID-19. Produced via immunoSEQ multiplex PCR; TCRdb's table is partial and in-frame only. The sample lists 250,000 or so clones, roughly four fifths occurring once. The sample was peripheral blood. The receptor source for this set is a woman older than 75 with acute or convalescent COVID-19.

The rearrangement links TRBV10-2 to TRBJ1-1; D may be TRBD1 (5 bases). The CDR3 covers 13 residues. V shed 4 bases and J shed 6 bases, with 12 bases lying between them. From germline, CDR1 is WSHSY and CDR2 SAAADI. In nucleotides, the CDR3 is TGCGCCAGCAGTGCCGGGGGAGGTGCTGAAGCTTTCTTT. Translated, it gives CASSAGGGAEAFF.

By frequency in the sample, this clone is medium-sized. CDR3 amino acids: CAISVLTGEQFF. CDR3 coding DNA: TGTGCCATCAGTGTACTGACAGGCGAGCAGTTCTTC. The chain uses TRBV10-3 and TRBJ2-1; weak D call: TRBD1 (6 bases). CDR1 and CDR2 (germline): ENHRY, SYGVKD. The CDR3 runs to 12 residues. Trimming took off 4 bases at V and 10 bases at J, with 11 bases between the two ends.

This clone was picked up one time. The genes are TRBV3-1 (or the pseudogene TRBV3-2) and TRBJ1-3; D unclear. The germline gives CDR1 LGHDT, CDR2 YNNKEL (reference sequence). This CDR3 has 12 amino acids. Trimming took off 2 bases at V and 6 bases at J, with 5 bases between the two ends. For the CDR3, the DNA is TGTGCCAGCAGCCAATTCTCAAACACCATATATTTT. Its translation: CASSQFSNTIYF.

This chain uses TRBV19 with TRBJ1-5; possible D gene TRBD1, 6 bases. Trimming removed 2 bases at V and 3 bases at J, with 11 bases between. Per germline, CDR1 LNHDA and CDR2 SQIVND (reference sequence). The CDR3 runs to 15 residues. This CDR3 reads CASSIRRQANQPQHF. The DNA for the CDR3 is TGTGCCAGTAGTATAAGACGACAGGCCAATCAGCCCCAGCATTTT.

DNA of the CDR3: TGTGCCGACTCCCCTAGCGGGAGTACCGGGGAGCTGTTTTTT. Protein product: CADSPSGSTGELFF. The chain couples TRBV7-2 to TRBJ2-2; 10 bases align to TRBD2. The V gene's germline CDR1 is SGHTA and CDR2 FQGNSA. V dropped 11 bases and J dropped 5; count of bases not matched to a gene: 8. The CDR3 covers 14 residues.

The CDR3: CASSSLGPGQRFGTEAFF. DNA of the CDR3: TGTGCCAGCAGCTCCCTTGGCCCGGGACAGCGGTTCGGCACTGAAGCTTTCTTT. The V gene is TRBV7-9, the J gene TRBJ1-1, with 7 bases identical to TRBD1. The CDR3 extends over 18 amino acids. Germline assignment: CDR1 SEHNR and CDR2 FQNEAQ (reference sequence). The V gene end was trimmed by 4 bases and the J gene end by 4 bases; junction bases not matched to a gene: 18.

The chain has TRBV11-1 and TRBJ1-1; weak D call: TRBD1 (6 bases). This CDR3 has 13 residues. V was cut by 5 bases and J by 1 base, with 8 bases left in between. CDR1 and CDR2 from the germline V gene are SGHAT and FQDESV (reference sequence). DNA of the CDR3: TGTGCCAGCAGCCAGGGACAGAACACTGAAGCTTTCTTT. Translating it yields CASSQGQNTEAFF.

The J gene is TRBJ1-4, the V gene TRBV7-5; TRBD1 is the table's D call, not checked against the DNA. TRBV7-5 is shown as a pseudogene. The CDR3 runs to 14 residues. The CDR3 loop is CVRRPRGLVEKLFF. DNA for the CDR3: TGTGTCAGAAGACCGAGGGGGCTGGTTGAAAAACTGTTTTTT.

The chain links TRBV30 to TRBJ1-1; 7 nucleotides line up with TRBD1. CDR1 is GTSNPN, CDR2 SVGIG, per germline (reference sequence). The length of the CDR3 is 12 residues. V lost 5 bases, J lost 5 bases, and 5 bases stayed unmatched. CDR3 loop: CAWDSGGTEAFF. The DNA of the CDR3 is TGTGCCTGGGATTCAGGGGGGACTGAAGCTTTCTTT.

At least ten counts were recorded for this clone. V and J are TRBV7-9 and TRBJ1-2; D perhaps matches TRBD1 (6 bases). Germline V CDR1 and CDR2: SEHNR, FQNEAQ (reference sequence). Trimming removed 0 bases from V and 11 bases from J, with 7 bases in between. CDR3 length equals 11 residues. CDR3 nucleotide sequence: TGTGCCAGCAGCTTAGCAGGGGGATACACCTTC. This gives the protein CASSLAGGYTF.

V gene TRBV28 combines with J gene TRBJ2-7; 8 nucleotides match TRBD2. Germline loops: CDR1 MDHEN, CDR2 SYDVKM. There are 15 residues in the CDR3. The ends lost 2 bases at V and 6 bases at J; junction bases unmatched: 9. DNA of the CDR3: TGTGCCAGCAGTTTAATTCCAAGCGGGAGTAGCGAGCAGTACTTC. It yields the protein CASSLIPSGSSEQYF.

The table lists this clone with a count of one. The chain carries TRBV5-6 and TRBJ1-2; perhaps TRBD1 as D (6 bases). The V end was cut by 4 bases, the J end by 4 bases, with 8 bases between. The CDR3 covers 12 residues. The germline CDR1 and CDR2 sequences are SGHDT and YYEEEE. CDR3 in DNA: TGTGCCAGCAGCGCCAGGGGCTATGGCTACACCTTC. Its translation: CASSARGYGYTF.

The chain couples TRBV28 to TRBJ2-7, with TRBD1 matching over 9 bases. The length of the CDR3 is 14 residues. The V and J ends lost 10 bases and 2 bases, in that order; junction bases with no gene match: 9. CDR1 is MDHEN and CDR2 is SYDVKM in the germline V gene. CDR3: CATAGTGKTYEQYF. For the CDR3, the DNA is TGTGCCACTGCCGGGACAGGGAAGACCTACGAGCAGTACTTC.

The chain carries TRBV5-1 and TRBJ2-5, with a tentative D call TRBD2 (5 bases). This CDR3 contains 15 residues. With 0 bases removed from V and 5 bases from J, the gap between germline ends came to 14 bases. Germline V gene sequence: CDR1 SGHRS, CDR2 YFSETQ. This CDR3 is CASSLDPGVGETQYF. CDR3 nucleotide sequence: TGCGCCAGCAGCTTGGACCCCGGGGTAGGGGAGACCCAGTACTTC.

The chain links TRBV5-1 to TRBJ2-7, with 8 bases fitting TRBD1. V lost 4 bases, J lost 3 bases, and 6 bases stayed unmatched. The CDR3 loop spans 14 amino acids. Germline values: CDR1 SGHRS, CDR2 YFSETQ. This chain's CDR3 is CASSRTGQYYEQYF. CDR3 nucleotides: TGCGCCAGCAGCAGGACAGGGCAATACTACGAGCAGTACTTC.

This rearrangement joins TRBV2 to TRBJ2-7; D call uncertain. The CDR3 covers 14 residues. V lost 6 bases to trimming and J lost 0 bases, with 12 bases between them. The germline V gene encodes CDR1 SNHLY and CDR2 FYNNEI. CDR3 sequence (DNA): TGTGCCAGCAGGGCAGGCCCTCACTCCTACGAGCAGTACTTC. Amino acids: CASRAGPHSYEQYF.